This T cell receptor (beta chain) emerged from a study of OX40 agonist ivuxolimab in advanced cancers. Study at large: A male proportion of under 90% was recorded, with mean age around 62 years and range about 23 to 80. One patient with hepatocellular carcinoma and two with cutaneous melanoma, three in all, had partial responses. The study, taken as a whole, reports: With doses of 0.1-3.0 mg/kg, partial responders showed among the lowest clonal expansion. The mean number of expanded clones was higher in CD8+ T cells than in CD4+.

The table came from immunoSEQ multiplex PCR; TCRdb's copy has only in-frame clones and leaves some out. The profile shows more than 60,000 clones, 80% to 90% of them singletons. There are 18 residues in the CDR3. Trimming took 5 bases from V and 3 from J, leaving 22 bases between them. Per the germline V gene, CDR1 is SEHNR and CDR2 is FQNEAQ (reference sequence). This clone has just a few counts. Antigen specificity is unknown. The source material was CD4+ or CD8+ T cells sorted from blood, sampled in a trial of the OX40 agonist ivuxolimab. This sequence was found in an adult with an advanced solid tumor such as melanoma, head and neck, liver or kidney cancer. The J gene is TRBJ2-2, the V gene TRBV7-9, with D possibly called TRBD1 or TRBD2 (6 bases each). The CDR3 coding sequence is TGTGCCAGCAGCCCCACCAGGAGGGCAGGGGTGGACACCGGGGAGCTGTTTTTT. Translating it yields CASSPTRRAGVDTGELFF.